This T cell receptor (beta chain) came from a study of cytomegalovirus exposure and HLA in healthy donors. Study results and limitations: Most TCR sequences showed up rarely, but some public TCRs showed up in many donors.

Between the trimmed V and J ends, which lost 4 bases and 5 bases, there was a span of 21 bases. This CDR3 spans 16 amino acids. Germline values: CDR1 MNHNS, CDR2 SASEGT. PCR employed 60 Vbeta and 13 Jbeta primers. This table comes from immunoSEQ multiplex PCR, and its TCRdb copy is limited to in-frame clones, with some not included. The sample carries 250,000 to 350,000 clones, 75% to 90% recorded once. On this clone: Antigen unknown.

This clonotype was obtained from a girl aged 2-10 years in good health and CMV-seronegative. Material: PBMCs. The chain recombines TRBV6-1 with TRBJ2-7; possible D gene TRBD2, 6 bases. The CDR3 bases are TGTGCCAGCAGTGGTCCTGGCGGGACTGTTTTGAACGAGCAGTACTTC. This sequence encodes CASSGPGGTVLNEQYF.